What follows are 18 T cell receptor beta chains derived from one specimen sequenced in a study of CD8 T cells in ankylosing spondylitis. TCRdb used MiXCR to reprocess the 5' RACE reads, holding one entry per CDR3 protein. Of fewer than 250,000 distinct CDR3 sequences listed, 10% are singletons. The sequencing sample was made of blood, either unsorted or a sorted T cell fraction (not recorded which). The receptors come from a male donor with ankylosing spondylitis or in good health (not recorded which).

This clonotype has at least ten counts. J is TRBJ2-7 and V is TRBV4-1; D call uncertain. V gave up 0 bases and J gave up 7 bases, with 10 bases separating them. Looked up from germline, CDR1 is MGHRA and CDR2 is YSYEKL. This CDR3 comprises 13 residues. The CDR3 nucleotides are TGCGCCAGCAGCCAAGATAATACACGGGAGCAGTACTTC. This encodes CASSQDNTREQYF.

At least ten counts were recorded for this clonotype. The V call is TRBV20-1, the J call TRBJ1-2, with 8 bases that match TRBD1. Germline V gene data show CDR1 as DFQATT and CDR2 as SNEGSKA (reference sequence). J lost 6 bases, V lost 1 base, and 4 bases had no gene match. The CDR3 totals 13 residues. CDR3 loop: CSARADRVNGYTF. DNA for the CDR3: TGCAGTGCTAGAGCGGACAGGGTAAATGGCTACACCTTC.

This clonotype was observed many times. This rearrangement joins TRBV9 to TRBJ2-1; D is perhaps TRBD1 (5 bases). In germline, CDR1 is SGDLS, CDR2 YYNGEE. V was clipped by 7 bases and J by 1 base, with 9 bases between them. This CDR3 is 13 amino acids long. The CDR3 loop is CASGAGSYNEQFF. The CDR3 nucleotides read TGTGCCAGCGGAGCAGGGTCCTACAATGAGCAGTTCTTC.

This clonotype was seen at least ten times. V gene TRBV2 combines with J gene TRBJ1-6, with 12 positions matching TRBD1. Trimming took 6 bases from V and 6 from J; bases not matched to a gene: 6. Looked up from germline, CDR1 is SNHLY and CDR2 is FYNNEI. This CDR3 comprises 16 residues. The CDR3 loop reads CASRGDRGLTNSPLHF. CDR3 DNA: TGTGCCAGCAGGGGGGACAGGGGGCTGACTAATTCACCCCTCCACTTT.

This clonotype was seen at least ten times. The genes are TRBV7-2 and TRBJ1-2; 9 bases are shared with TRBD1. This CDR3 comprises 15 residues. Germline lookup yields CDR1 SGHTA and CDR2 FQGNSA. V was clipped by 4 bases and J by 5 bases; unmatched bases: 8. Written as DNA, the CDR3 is TGTGCCAGCAGCTCCCAACAGGGGGCTGGGTATGGCTACACCTTC. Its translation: CASSSQQGAGYGYTF.

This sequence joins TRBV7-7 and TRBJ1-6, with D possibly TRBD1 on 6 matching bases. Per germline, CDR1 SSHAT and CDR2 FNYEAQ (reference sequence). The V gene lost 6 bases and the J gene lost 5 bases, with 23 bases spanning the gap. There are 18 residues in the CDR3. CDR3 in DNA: TGTGCCAGCAGGAGCCTACGGGACACCCTCACCGATAATTCACCCCTCCACTTT. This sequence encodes CASRSLRDTLTDNSPLHF.

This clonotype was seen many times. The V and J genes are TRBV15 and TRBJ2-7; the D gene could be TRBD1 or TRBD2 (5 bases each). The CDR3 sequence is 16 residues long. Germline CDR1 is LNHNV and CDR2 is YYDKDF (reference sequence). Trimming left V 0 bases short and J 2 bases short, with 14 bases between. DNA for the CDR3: TGTGCCACCAGCAGAGACCTGGCAGGGACCCCCTACGAGCAGTACTTC. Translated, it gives CATSRDLAGTPYEQYF.

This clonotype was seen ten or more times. CDR3 in amino acids: CASKGQGVLEGTEAFF. DNA of the CDR3: TGTGCCAGCAAAGGACAGGGGGTATTGGAGGGCACTGAAGCTTTCTTT. The V gene is TRBV3-1, the J gene TRBJ1-1, with 10 bases aligning to TRBD1. Germline CDR1 reads LGHDT; CDR2 reads YNNKEL (reference sequence). CDR3 size: 16 residues. V was clipped by 7 bases and J by 4 bases; unmatched bases: 12. The whole variable domain, filled in from reference TRBV3-1 and TRBJ1-1, reads DTAVSQTPKYLVTQMGNDKSIKCEQNLGHDTMYWYKQDSKKFLKIMFSYNNKELIINETVPNRFSPKSPDKAHLNLHINSLELGDSAVYFCASKGQGVLEGTEAFFGQGTRLTVV.

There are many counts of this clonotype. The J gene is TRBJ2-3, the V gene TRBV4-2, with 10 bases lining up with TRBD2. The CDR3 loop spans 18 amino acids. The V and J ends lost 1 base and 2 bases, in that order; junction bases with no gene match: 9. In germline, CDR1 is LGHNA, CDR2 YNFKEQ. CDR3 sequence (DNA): TGTGCCAGCAGCCAAGCGTTTTCTAGCGGGGGTATCACAGATACGCAGTATTTT. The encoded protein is CASSQAFSSGGITDTQYF.

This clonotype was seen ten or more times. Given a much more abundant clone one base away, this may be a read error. Here the CDR3 DNA reads TGCGCCAGCAGCTTGCGGACAGCGAACACTGAAGCTTTCTTT. Amino acids: CASSLRTANTEAFF. This chain connects TRBV5-1 to TRBJ1-1; tentatively, D is TRBD1 (6 bases). Trimming cost V 1 base and J 1 base, with 8 bases left between them. The CDR3 runs to 14 residues. Looked up from germline, CDR1 is SGHRS and CDR2 is YFSETQ.

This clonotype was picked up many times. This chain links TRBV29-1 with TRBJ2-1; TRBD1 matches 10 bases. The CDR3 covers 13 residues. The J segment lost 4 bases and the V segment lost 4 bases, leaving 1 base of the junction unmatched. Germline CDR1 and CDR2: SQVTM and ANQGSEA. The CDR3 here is CSVGTGGYNEQFF. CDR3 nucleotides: TGCAGCGTTGGGACAGGGGGTTACAATGAGCAGTTCTTC.

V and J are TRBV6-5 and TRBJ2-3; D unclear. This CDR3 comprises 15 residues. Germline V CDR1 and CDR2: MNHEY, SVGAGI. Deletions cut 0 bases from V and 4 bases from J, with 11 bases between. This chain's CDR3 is CASSYSVLGADTQYF. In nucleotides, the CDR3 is TGTGCCAGCAGTTACTCGGTGTTAGGTGCAGATACGCAGTATTTT.

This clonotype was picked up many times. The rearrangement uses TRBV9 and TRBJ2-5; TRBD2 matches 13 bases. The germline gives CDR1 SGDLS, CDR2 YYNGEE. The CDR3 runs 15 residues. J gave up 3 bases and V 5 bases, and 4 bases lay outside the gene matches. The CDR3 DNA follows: TGTGCCAGCAGTAAAGGACTAGCGGGGGAAGAGACCCAGTACTTC. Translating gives CASSKGLAGEETQYF.

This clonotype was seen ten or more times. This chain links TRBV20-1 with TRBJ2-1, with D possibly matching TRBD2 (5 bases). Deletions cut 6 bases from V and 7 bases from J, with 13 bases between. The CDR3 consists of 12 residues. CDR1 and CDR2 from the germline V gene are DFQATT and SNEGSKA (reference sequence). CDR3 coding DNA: TGCAGTGCCCCCGACTGGACTAATGAGCAGTTCTTC. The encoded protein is CSAPDWTNEQFF.

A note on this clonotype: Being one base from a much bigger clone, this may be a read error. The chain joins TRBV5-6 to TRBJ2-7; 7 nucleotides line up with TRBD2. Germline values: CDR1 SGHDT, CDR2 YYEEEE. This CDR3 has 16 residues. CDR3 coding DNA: TGTACCAGCAGCTTGTTGGGGCGACTAGCCCTGTACGAGCAGTACTTC. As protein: CTSSLLGRLALYEQYF.

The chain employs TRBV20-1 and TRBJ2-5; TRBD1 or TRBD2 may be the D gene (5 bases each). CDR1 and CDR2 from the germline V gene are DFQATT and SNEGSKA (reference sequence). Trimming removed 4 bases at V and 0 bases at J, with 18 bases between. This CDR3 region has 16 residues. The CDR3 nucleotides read TGCAGTGCTACCCTGAGAGCCGGGGCGTACCAAGAGACCCAGTACTTC. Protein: CSATLRAGAYQETQYF.

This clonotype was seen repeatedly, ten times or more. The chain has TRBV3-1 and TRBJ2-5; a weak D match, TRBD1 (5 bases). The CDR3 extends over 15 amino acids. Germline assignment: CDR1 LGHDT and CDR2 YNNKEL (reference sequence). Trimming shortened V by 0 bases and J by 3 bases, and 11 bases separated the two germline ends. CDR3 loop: CASSQEQAVEETQYF. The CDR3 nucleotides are TGTGCCAGCAGCCAAGAACAGGCCGTGGAAGAGACCCAGTACTTC.

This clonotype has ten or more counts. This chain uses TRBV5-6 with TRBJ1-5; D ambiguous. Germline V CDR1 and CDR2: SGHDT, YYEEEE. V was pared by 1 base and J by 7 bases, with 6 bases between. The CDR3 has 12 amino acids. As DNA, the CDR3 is TGTGCCAGCAGCTTGCAGGCGCAGCCCCAGCATTTT. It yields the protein CASSLQAQPQHF.